Listed below are T cell receptor beta chains from one sample, sequenced in a study of response to subunit inactivated influenza vaccine. TCRdb reanalysed the RT-PCR reads using MiXCR and keeps one entry per CDR3 protein. Here the sample spans 500,000 to 600,000 distinct CDR3 sequences, 10% to 15% being singletons. This sample comprised PBMCs from blood, obtained around seven weeks after vaccination. The receptors come from a man aged 50 to 59 who received an inactivated influenza vaccine. Each CDR3 is given with its conserved first and last residue. The D gene is left open where the match is weak. Not all rows give a size; the values are once, few, many and, for expanded clones, a class.

CDR3	DNA	D	V	J	size
CASSVGGNSDTQYF	TGCGCCAGCAGCGTCGGCGGAAACTCGGATACGCAGTATTTT	NA	TRBV5-1	TRBJ2-3	many
CASSLGSHDTQYF	TGTGCCAGCAGCTTAGGGTCCCACGATACGCAGTATTTT	NA	TRBV7-9	TRBJ2-3	few
CASSLGDRELYEQYF	TGTGCCAGCAGCTTAGGGGACAGGGAACTCTACGAGCAGTACTTC	TRBD1	TRBV7-9	TRBJ2-7	NA
CSVARDTNSPLHF	TGCAGCGTGGCCCGGGACACCAATTCACCCCTCCACTTT	NA	TRBV29-1	TRBJ1-6	many
CASSLWSGRFYNEQFF	TGTGCCAGCAGTTTATGGTCGGGGAGATTTTACAATGAGCAGTTCTTC	NA	TRBV12-3/TRBV12-4	TRBJ2-1	many
CASSLGGWDQPQHF	TGCGCCAGCAGCTTGGGTGGATGGGATCAGCCCCAGCATTTT	NA	TRBV5-1	TRBJ1-5	few
CASSLWGISTDTQYF	TGTGCCAGCAGCTTGTGGGGGATAAGCACAGATACGCAGTATTTT	NA	TRBV27	TRBJ2-3	few
CSASLAGRGNEQYF	TGCAGTGCTAGTTTGGCGGGCCGGGGGAACGAGCAGTACTTC	NA	TRBV20-1	TRBJ2-7	NA
CASSSGQGSGEQYF	TGTGCCAGCAGTTCGGGACAGGGTAGTGGCGAGCAGTACTTC	TRBD1	TRBV28	TRBJ2-7	NA
CASSPAGSIREQFF	TGTGCCAGCAGTCCGGCGGGATCGATTAGAGAGCAGTTCTTC	NA	TRBV6-1	TRBJ2-1	NA
CASSTDSLGETQYF	TGTGCCAGCAGCACAGACTCCCTCGGGGAGACCCAGTACTTC	NA	TRBV5-4	TRBJ2-5	NA
CASSRQANTEAFF	TGTGCCAGCAGCCGACAGGCGAACACTGAAGCTTTCTTT	NA	TRBV12-3/TRBV12-4	TRBJ1-1	many
CASSLWGQGYEQYF	TGTGCCAGCAGTTTATGGGGACAGGGCTACGAGCAGTACTTC	TRBD1	TRBV28	TRBJ2-7	NA
CANSQEAPDSFYTSYGYTF	TGCGCCAACAGCCAAGAGGCCCCGGACAGCTTCTACACCTCCTATGGCTACACCTTC	NA	TRBV4-3	TRBJ1-2	NA
CASTGTPSNQPQHF	TGTGCCAGCACTGGGACACCGAGCAATCAGCCCCAGCATTTT	NA	TRBV28	TRBJ1-5	NA
CASSPENRQFSYEQYF	TGCGCCAGCAGCCCAGAAAATCGACAGTTCTCCTACGAGCAGTACTTC	NA	TRBV4-3	TRBJ2-7	NA
CASSLGQGVGEQFF	TGCGCCAGCAGCTTGGGACAGGGAGTAGGTGAGCAGTTCTTC	TRBD1	TRBV5-1	TRBJ2-1	few
CASSLGALSEKLFF	TGTGCCAGCAGCCTGGGGGCGTTAAGTGAAAAACTGTTTTTT	NA	TRBV7-2	TRBJ1-4	NA
CASSYPPRRGFPYEQYF	TGTGCCAGCAGTTACCCCCCCCGGCGCGGGTTCCCCTACGAGCAGTACTTC	NA	TRBV6-2/TRBV6-3	TRBJ2-7	few
CASSPLPGTGYEEDGYTF	TGTGCCAGCAGCCCTCTGCCCGGGACAGGGTATGAGGAGGATGGCTACACCTTC	TRBD1	TRBV7-6	TRBJ1-2	NA
CASSLAENENGEAFF	TGTGCCAGCAGCTTAGCCGAGAACGAGAACGGTGAAGCTTTCTTT	NA	TRBV7-8	TRBJ1-1	many
CSARDSTVSYEQYF	TGCAGTGCTAGAGATTCGACTGTCTCCTACGAGCAGTACTTC	NA	TRBV20-1	TRBJ2-7	NA
CASSIRTGVQETQYF	TGTGCCAGCAGTATTCGGACAGGCGTCCAAGAGACCCAGTACTTC	TRBD1	TRBV12-3/TRBV12-4	TRBJ2-5	NA
CASSDGLAGGQFVDTQYF	TGTGCCAGCAGCGATGGACTAGCGGGGGGGCAGTTTGTAGATACGCAGTATTTT	TRBD2	TRBV9	TRBJ2-3	NA
CASSLFPLVTYEQYF	TGTGCCAGCAGCTTATTCCCACTTGTCACCTACGAGCAGTACTTC	NA	TRBV11-2	TRBJ2-7	few
CSIAGATAGYNEQFF	TGCAGTATAGCGGGGGCCACCGCAGGCTACAATGAGCAGTTCTTC	TRBD2	TRBV20-1	TRBJ2-1	NA
CATSMVAGSYEQYF	TGTGCCACCAGCATGGTGGCGGGATCCTACGAGCAGTACTTC	NA	TRBV15	TRBJ2-7	NA